This TCR beta chain comes out of a study of shared clonotypes between healthy human individuals. Whole-study results and caveats: Few donors limited the genetic and exposure-history diversity represented. Among four donors, approximately 5% of naive CD4 clonotypes were found in common.

Concerning this clone: Its antigen is still unknown.

J lost 5 bases, V lost 0 bases, and 5 bases had no gene match. CDR3 size: 15 residues. Germline V CDR1 and CDR2: LGHNA, YSLEER. Here immunoSEQ multiplex PCR was the method, and the copy in TCRdb shows in-frame clones only, minus some. The sample lists more than 1,200,000 clones; 98% were seen once. The sequence came from a man in his thirties or forties in good health. The chain joins TRBV4-3 to TRBJ2-3, with 7 bases that match TRBD1. Sequencing was done on a sample of naive CD4+ T cells sorted from blood. Subset given: CD45RA+ positively selected. The CDR3, as DNA: TGCGCCAGCAGCCAAGATTCAGGGGGTATAGATACGCAGTATTTT. It translates to CASSQDSGGIDTQYF.